This entry is about one T cell receptor (beta chain). Its cognate antigen has yet to be identified. Base qualities are not recorded, but no much larger clone differs from it by a single base. According to the germline V gene, CDR1 reads SGHRS and CDR2 reads YFSETQ. CDR3 length: 12 amino acids, cysteine to phenylalanine. CDR3 DNA is the only sequence kept; it has 36 bases, read in frame from the first base. A distance of 12 bases separates the germline ends of V and J, which lose 7 bases and 7 bases respectively. The protocol used for the library was the immunoSEQ multiplex PCR assay. Processing in the source paper ran as follows. A statistical classification framework was developed to diagnose cytomegalovirus status using the catalog of TCR beta chain sequences. The clones in this table, taken by TCRdb from immuneACCESS, are in-frame only. Not every clone is retained; where verified, under half of the shortfall comes from an unresolved V gene, and the cause of the rest is unknown. The V and J calls and clone size were taken over from that table, and D and trimming were inferred from the DNA. This sample holds 150,000 to 200,000 clones; about 85% were observed only once. Together, the top ten hold approximately 15% of the sample.

The sample originates from a study of cytomegalovirus exposure and HLA in healthy donors (dated by TCRdb to about 2017). Some background on the complete study: According to a later analysis, the 100 to 150 validation repertoires were produced on the same platform as the roughly 700 repertoires of the first cohort. The study combined high-throughput TCR immunosequencing, statistical association of individual TCRs with disease status, and machine learning to predict cytomegalovirus infection status. The study was designed to test whether signatures of past pathogen exposure could be identified by cataloging public T cell receptors. A separate validation cohort of about 110 different subjects was used in addition to the 666-subject first cohort.

The donors belonged to the validation cohort of about 110 subjects, which was separate from the approximately 660-subject first cohort. Findings and caveats that apply to the study as a whole: The classifier was reported to diagnose cytomegalovirus status with high specificity and sensitivity in both the original and validation cohorts. All 120 or so repertoires were used to score co-occurrence in the validation cohort in a later analysis, because that analysis had no HLA typing for the cohort. In the study, approximately 150 TCR beta chains were listed as associated with cytomegalovirus. Most TCR sequences were seen in very few donors, while some public TCRs were found in many individuals. It was suggested by the authors that the approach could potentially be generalized to other disease states and immunological phenotypes. A later analysis found that TCRs clustered in the first cohort also tended to co-occur in the roughly 110 validation repertoires, with more than 90% of cluster scores above 0. In vitro tests confirmed that a few of the cytomegalovirus-associated TCR beta chains recognize cytomegalovirus antigens.

The sequence came from a young man in good health and CMV-seropositive. Source material: PBMCs. The chain uses TRBV5-1 and TRBJ1-5, with no D gene named confidently. The CDR3 is CASPGRKQPQHF. In nucleotide form, the sequence is TGCGCCAGCCCCGGGAGGAAACAGCCCCAGCATTTT. Full variable domain (CDR3 extended with the reference TRBV5-1 and TRBJ1-5 proteins): KAGVTQTPRYLIKTRGQQVTLSCSPISGHRSVSWYQQTPGQGLQFLFEYFSETQRNKGNFPGRFSGRQFSNSRSEMNVSTLELGDSALYLCASPGRKQPQHFGDGTRLSIL.